This T cell receptor (beta chain) was sequenced for a study of early stage breast cancer tumors. As for the study in general: The ER+/PR+/HER2- tumors included 7 to 9 ductal and four lobular carcinomas. Whole-study findings and limits: Unsorted bulk genomic DNA sequencing lacked pairing and functional marker data. Compared with adjacent normal breast tissue, tumors showed about 2.5-fold greater T cell density and higher clonality. Blood repertoires resembled normal breast more than tumor.

Comment on this clone: What it binds is unknown.

Germline loops: CDR1 MDHEN, CDR2 SYDVKM. The CDR3 covers 14 residues. With 5 bases removed from V and 0 bases from J, the gap between germline ends came to 10 bases. Clones were sequenced by immunoSEQ multiplex PCR, and TCRdb holds only the in-frame ones, with some missing. This table holds roughly 53,000 clones, 90% to 95% found once. The J gene is TRBJ1-2, the V gene TRBV28; tentatively, D is TRBD1 (6 bases). The source is a person aged 65 to 85 with breast cancer. Sequenced: blood. The CDR3 loop is CASSLWTANYGYTF. Written as DNA, the CDR3 is TGTGCCAGCAGTCTCTGGACAGCTAACTATGGCTACACCTTC.